The 12 T cell receptor beta chains reported below all come from one sample, sequenced in a study of PD-L1 blockade in urothelial cancer (dated by TCRdb to between 2016 and 2019). Libraries were prepared through the immunoSEQ multiplex PCR assay. The table comes from immuneACCESS by way of TCRdb, which keeps in-frame sequences with V and J called. Part of the clones is missing from these tables; in studies checked, under half for an unresolved V gene and the rest for unknown reasons. The table for this sample lists about 84,000 clones; more than 75% of them were counted only once. 8% to 10% of the sample is in the top ten clones. The sample consisted of PBMCs, taken around atezolizumab (anti-PD-L1) treatment. These receptors came from a man between 65 and 80 years old with urothelial cancer.

The chain couples TRBV5-4 to TRBJ1-6; D is unresolved. Germline assignment: CDR1 SGHNT and CDR2 YYREEE (reference sequence). The CDR3 sequence is 17 residues long. V gave up 4 bases and J gave up 1 base, with 15 bases separating them. CDR3 protein: CASSGIPGRSYNSPLHF. In nucleotides, the CDR3 is TGTGCCAGCAGCGGAATCCCCGGGAGGTCCTATAATTCACCCCTCCACTTT.

The CDR3 DNA is TGCGCCAGCAGCTTGGAGGCAGGGTCTACTAATTCACCCCTCCACTTT. Its protein is CASSLEAGSTNSPLHF. The V gene is TRBV5-1, the J gene TRBJ1-6; weak D call: TRBD1 (5 bases). V lost 0 bases, J lost 6 bases, and 13 bases lay in between. CDR1 and CDR2 from the germline V gene are SGHRS and YFSETQ. The CDR3 length is 16 residues.

The gene calls are TRBV7-3 and TRBJ2-1; 8 positions agree with TRBD2. Germline CDR1 reads SGHTA; CDR2 reads FQGTGA. This CDR3 has 16 residues. V shed 5 bases, J shed 4 bases, and the junction held 10 bases outside the gene matches. CDR3 in amino acids: CASSASPSGGYNEQFF. DNA for the CDR3: TGTGCCAGCAGCGCCAGTCCGAGCGGGGGTTACAATGAGCAGTTCTTC. Full variable domain (remainder filled in from reference TRBV7-3 and TRBJ2-1): GAGVSQTPSNKVTEKGKYVELRCDPISGHTALYWYRQSLGQGPEFLIYFQGTGAADDSGLPNDRFFAVRPEGSVSTLKIQRTERGDSAVYLCASSASPSGGYNEQFFGPGTRLTVL.

CDR3 residues: CASSYGTAGTGELFF. CDR3 in DNA: TGTGCCAGCAGTTATGGGACTGCGGGGACCGGGGAGCTGTTTTTT. This chain joins TRBV6-5 and TRBJ2-2; possibly TRBD2 for D (6 bases). From germline, CDR1 is MNHEY and CDR2 SVGAGI. The CDR3 is 15 amino acids. With 3 bases removed from V and 5 bases from J, the gap between germline ends came to 13 bases.

The DNA for the CDR3 is TGTGCCAGCAGCCCCGCGGGACAGAACTATGGCTACACCTTC. Translation: CASSPAGQNYGYTF. V gene TRBV5-4 combines with J gene TRBJ1-2, with 7 positions matching TRBD1. The germline V gene has CDR1 SGHNT and CDR2 YYREEE (reference sequence). The CDR3 contains 14 residues. Germline trimming cut 4 bases from V and 2 bases from J; bases unmatched to any gene: 5.

This clone was recorded once. The chain is built from TRBV5-1 and TRBJ1-5; weak D call: TRBD1 (6 bases). Trimming shortened V by 4 bases and J by 7 bases, and 12 bases separated the two germline ends. Germline V gene lookup returns CDR1 SGHRS and CDR2 YFSETQ. The CDR3 runs 13 residues. The CDR3 DNA sequence: TGCGCCAGCAGCCCTCGGGGGGGCCAGCCCCAGCATTTT. Amino acids: CASSPRGGQPQHF.

DNA of the CDR3: TGTGCCTGGACGATGGCTAGCTCGAACACCGGGGAGCTGTTTTTT. It is translated as CAWTMASSNTGELFF. The rearrangement links TRBV30 to TRBJ2-2, with D perhaps matching TRBD2 (5 bases). Germline CDR1 reads GTSNPN; CDR2 reads SVGIG (reference sequence). The CDR3 extends over 15 amino acids. V gave up 4 bases and J gave up 0 bases, with 12 bases separating them.

CDR3 bases: TGTGCCAGCAGCGACACAGGGGTGCGGGCCAACGTCCTGACTTTC. The encoded protein is CASSDTGVRANVLTF. The chain links TRBV9 to TRBJ2-6; 7 bases are shared with TRBD1. Unmatched junction bases numbered 5, after V lost 3 bases and J lost 5 bases. Germline values: CDR1 SGDLS, CDR2 YYNGEE. There are 15 residues in the CDR3.

The V gene is TRBV6-5, the J gene TRBJ1-3; TRBD1 agrees at 8 bases. J lost 4 bases, V lost 6 bases, and 8 bases had no gene match. Germline values: CDR1 MNHEY, CDR2 SVGAGI. The CDR3 loop spans 15 amino acids. The CDR3 reads CASRLQTGDGNTIYF. CDR3 DNA: TGTGCCAGCAGACTCCAGACAGGGGACGGAAACACCATATATTTT.

This chain connects TRBV6-6 to TRBJ2-5; D might be TRBD1 (6 bases). This CDR3 has 15 amino acids. V dropped 5 bases and J dropped 5 bases, with 18 bases sitting between them. Germline V gives CDR1 MNHNY, CDR2 SVGAGI (reference sequence). Written as DNA, the CDR3 is TGTGCCAGCAGTCACCAGGGGCATCAAGGGGAGACCCAGTACTTC. Residues: CASSHQGHQGETQYF.

This clone was seen only a few times. V usage is TRBV30 and J usage is TRBJ2-3, with 7 bases matching TRBD2. The CDR3 is made up of 13 amino acids. From germline, CDR1 is GTSNPN and CDR2 SVGIG (reference sequence). With V trimmed by 3 bases and J by 3 bases, 3 bases remained unmatched. CDR3: CAWSWGGTDTQYF. The CDR3 DNA reads TGTGCCTGGAGCTGGGGGGGAACAGATACGCAGTATTTT.

The J gene is TRBJ2-7, the V gene TRBV30, with D unclear. V lost 2 bases, J lost 0 bases, and 11 bases lay in between. CDR3 size: 14 residues. CDR1 is GTSNPN and CDR2 is SVGIG in the germline V gene (reference sequence). The CDR3 here is CAWSSWRSSYEQYF. CDR3 nucleotide sequence: TGTGCCTGGAGTAGTTGGCGGAGCTCCTACGAGCAGTACTTC.